This T cell receptor (beta chain) was documented in a study of identical twins. Using its own MiXCR run on the 5' RACE reads, TCRdb lists one record per CDR3 protein. The table has approximately 190,000 distinct CDR3 sequences, less than 20% seen once; the top ten hold over 35%. This clonotype has more than one count but fewer than ten. Its target is not known. Germline values: CDR1 SGHRS, CDR2 YFSETQ. V lost 3 bases and J lost 2, with 15 bases in between. The CDR3 is made up of 15 amino acids. Study observations and caveats: Among monozygotic twins, out-of-frame TCR alpha sharing exceeded what models predicted. Memory repertoires lacked the insertion deficit that abundant cord blood beta clonotypes showed.

A further study also used this sample, focusing on T cells expressing NK-cell markers. Per that paper: Repertoire data for TCR beta were derived from sorted T cells (CD3+CD56+NKG2C+, CD3+CD56+NKG2C- and CD3+CD56-NKG2C+).

The receptor was isolated from a woman aged 18-29 years in good health. The chain couples TRBV5-1 to TRBJ2-7; a possible D gene is TRBD2 (6 bases). The specimen was CD8+ T cells sorted from blood. The CDR3 region has the DNA TGCGCCAGCAGCTCAATGGGAGGAAGAGCCTACGAGCAGTACTTC. Its translation: CASSSMGGRAYEQYF.